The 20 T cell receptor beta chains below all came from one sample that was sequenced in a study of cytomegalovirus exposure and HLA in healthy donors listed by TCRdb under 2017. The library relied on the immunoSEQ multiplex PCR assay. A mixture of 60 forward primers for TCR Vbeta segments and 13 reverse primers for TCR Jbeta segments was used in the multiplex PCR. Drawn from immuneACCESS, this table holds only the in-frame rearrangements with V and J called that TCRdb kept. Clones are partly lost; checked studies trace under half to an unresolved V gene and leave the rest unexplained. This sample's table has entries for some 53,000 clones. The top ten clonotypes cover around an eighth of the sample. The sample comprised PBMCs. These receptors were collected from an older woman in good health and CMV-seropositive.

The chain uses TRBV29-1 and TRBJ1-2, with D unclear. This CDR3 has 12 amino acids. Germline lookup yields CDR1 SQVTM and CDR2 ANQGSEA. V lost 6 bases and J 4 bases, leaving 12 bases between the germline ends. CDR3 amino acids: CSVSDGSYGYTF. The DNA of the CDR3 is TGCAGCGTCTCTGACGGGAGCTATGGCTACACCTTC.

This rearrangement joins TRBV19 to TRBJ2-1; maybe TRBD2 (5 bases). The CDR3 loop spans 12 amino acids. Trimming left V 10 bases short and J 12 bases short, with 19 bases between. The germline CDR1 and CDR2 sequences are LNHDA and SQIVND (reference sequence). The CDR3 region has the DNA TGTGCCACGGCCTATTCCGATGAGGGGCAGTTCTTC. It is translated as CATAYSDEGQFF.

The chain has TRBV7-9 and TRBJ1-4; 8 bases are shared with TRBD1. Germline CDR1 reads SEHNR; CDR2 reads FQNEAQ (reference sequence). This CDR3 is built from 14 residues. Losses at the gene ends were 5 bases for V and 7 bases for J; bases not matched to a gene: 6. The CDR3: CASSLTGAAEKLFF. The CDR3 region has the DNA TGTGCCAGCAGCCTGACAGGGGCGGCTGAAAAACTGTTTTTT.

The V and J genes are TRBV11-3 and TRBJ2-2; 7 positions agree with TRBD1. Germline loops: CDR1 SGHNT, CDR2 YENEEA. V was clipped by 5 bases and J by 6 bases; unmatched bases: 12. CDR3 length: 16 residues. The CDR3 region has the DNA TGTGCCAGCAGCCCCAGGGACAGAGAGGGGGCCGGGGAGCTGTTTTTT. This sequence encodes CASSPRDREGAGELFF.

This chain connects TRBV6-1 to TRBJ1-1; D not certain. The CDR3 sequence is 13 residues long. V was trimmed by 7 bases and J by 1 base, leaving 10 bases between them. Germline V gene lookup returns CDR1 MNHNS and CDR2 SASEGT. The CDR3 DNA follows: TGTGCCAGCAAAGGCGGTTCGAACACTGAAGCTTTCTTT. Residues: CASKGGSNTEAFF.

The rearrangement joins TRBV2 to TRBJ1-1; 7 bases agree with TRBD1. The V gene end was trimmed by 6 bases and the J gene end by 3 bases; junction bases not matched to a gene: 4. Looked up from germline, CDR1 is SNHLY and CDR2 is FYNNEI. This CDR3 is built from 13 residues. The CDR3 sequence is CASSFDRDTEAFF. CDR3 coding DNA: TGTGCCAGCAGCTTCGACAGGGACACTGAAGCTTTCTTT.

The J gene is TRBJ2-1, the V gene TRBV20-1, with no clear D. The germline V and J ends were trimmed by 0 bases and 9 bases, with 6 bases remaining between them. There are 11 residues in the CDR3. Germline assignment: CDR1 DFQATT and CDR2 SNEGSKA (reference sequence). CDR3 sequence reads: CSARDAPEQFF. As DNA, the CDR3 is TGCAGTGCTAGAGATGCGCCTGAGCAGTTCTTC.

CDR3 in DNA: TGTGCCAGCAGCCCTTGCCCCGGACTAGCGGGGGCCCTTGCCTACGAGCAGTACTTC. This gives the protein CASSPCPGLAGALAYEQYF. This chain links TRBV5-4 with TRBJ2-7; 13 nucleotides agree with TRBD2. From germline, CDR1 is SGHNT and CDR2 YYREEE (reference sequence). V lost 4 bases, J lost 2 bases, and 15 bases stayed unmatched. CDR3 length: 19 residues.

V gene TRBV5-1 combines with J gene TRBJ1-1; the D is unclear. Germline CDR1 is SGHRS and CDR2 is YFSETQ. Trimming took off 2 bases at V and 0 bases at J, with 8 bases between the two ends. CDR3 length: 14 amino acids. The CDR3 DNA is TGCGCCAGCAGCTTAACAGAGATGAACACTGAAGCTTTCTTT. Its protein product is CASSLTEMNTEAFF.

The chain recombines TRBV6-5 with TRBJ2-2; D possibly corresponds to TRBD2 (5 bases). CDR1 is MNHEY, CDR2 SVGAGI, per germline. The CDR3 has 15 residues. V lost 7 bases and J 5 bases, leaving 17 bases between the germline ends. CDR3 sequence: CASTNRERATGELFF. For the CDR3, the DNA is TGTGCCAGCACAAACCGGGAAAGGGCGACCGGGGAGCTGTTTTTT.

CDR3 residues: CASRGGQRNTEAFF. CDR3 nucleotides: TGCGCCAGCAGGGGGGGACAGCGGAACACTGAAGCTTTCTTT. The rearrangement joins TRBV5-1 to TRBJ1-1; 7 bases line up with TRBD1. CDR1 and CDR2 from the germline V gene are SGHRS and YFSETQ. CDR3 size: 14 residues. V shed 5 bases and J 1 base; nucleotides not matched to a gene: 5.

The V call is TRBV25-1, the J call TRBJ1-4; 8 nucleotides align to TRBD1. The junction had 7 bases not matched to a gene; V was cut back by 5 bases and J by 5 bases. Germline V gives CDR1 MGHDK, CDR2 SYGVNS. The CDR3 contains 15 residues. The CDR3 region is CASSYPRTGNEKLFF. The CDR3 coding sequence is TGTGCCAGCAGTTACCCCCGGACAGGGAATGAAAAACTGTTTTTT.

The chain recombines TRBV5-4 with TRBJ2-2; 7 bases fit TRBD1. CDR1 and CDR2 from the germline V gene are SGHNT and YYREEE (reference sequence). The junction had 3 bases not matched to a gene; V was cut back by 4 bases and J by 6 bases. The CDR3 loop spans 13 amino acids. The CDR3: CASSLTGPGELFF. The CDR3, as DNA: TGTGCCAGCAGCCTGACAGGGCCCGGGGAGCTGTTTTTT.

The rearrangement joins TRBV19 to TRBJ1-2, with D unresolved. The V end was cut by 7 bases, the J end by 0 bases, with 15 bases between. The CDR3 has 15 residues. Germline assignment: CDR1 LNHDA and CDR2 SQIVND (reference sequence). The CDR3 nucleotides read TGTGCCAGTACGGTCGGGTACGGAGCTAACTATGGCTACACCTTC. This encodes CASTVGYGANYGYTF.

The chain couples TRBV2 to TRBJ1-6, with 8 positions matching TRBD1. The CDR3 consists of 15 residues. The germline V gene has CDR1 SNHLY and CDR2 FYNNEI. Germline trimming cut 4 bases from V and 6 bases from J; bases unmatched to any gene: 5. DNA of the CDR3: TGTGCCAGCAGTGGACAGGGGTCGGGTAATTCACCCCTCCACTTT. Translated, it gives CASSGQGSGNSPLHF.

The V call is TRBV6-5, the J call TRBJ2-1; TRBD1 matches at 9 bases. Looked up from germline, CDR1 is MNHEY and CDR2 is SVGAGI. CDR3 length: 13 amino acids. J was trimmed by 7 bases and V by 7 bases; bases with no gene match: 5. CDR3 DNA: TGTGCCAGCACCGGACAGGGGCGGAATGAGCAGTTCTTC. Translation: CASTGQGRNEQFF.

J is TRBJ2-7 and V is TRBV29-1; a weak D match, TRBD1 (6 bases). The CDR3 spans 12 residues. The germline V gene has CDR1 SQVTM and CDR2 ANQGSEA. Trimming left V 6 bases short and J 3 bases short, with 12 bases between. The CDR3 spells CSVLQGNYEQYF. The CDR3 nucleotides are TGCAGCGTGCTACAGGGAAACTACGAGCAGTACTTC.

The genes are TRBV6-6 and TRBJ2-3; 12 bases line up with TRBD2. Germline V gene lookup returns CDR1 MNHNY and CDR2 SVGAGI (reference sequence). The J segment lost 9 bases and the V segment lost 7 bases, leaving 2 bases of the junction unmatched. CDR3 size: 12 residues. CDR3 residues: CASTSGGATQYF. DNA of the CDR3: TGTGCCAGCACTAGCGGGGGGGCAACGCAGTATTTT.

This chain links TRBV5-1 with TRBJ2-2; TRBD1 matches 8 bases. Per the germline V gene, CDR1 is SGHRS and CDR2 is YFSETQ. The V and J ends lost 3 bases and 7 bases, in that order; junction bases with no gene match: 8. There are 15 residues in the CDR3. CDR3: CASSSRGTGGGELFF. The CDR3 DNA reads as TGCGCCAGCAGCTCAAGGGGGACAGGAGGCGGGGAGCTGTTTTTT.

The CDR3 DNA follows: TGCGCCAGCAAGCCTGTCCCGGGAACCACCAACGAGCAGTACTTC. Its translation is CASKPVPGTTNEQYF. The rearrangement uses TRBV5-1 and TRBJ2-7, with a possible D match to TRBD2 (5 bases). Deletions cut 6 bases from V and 5 bases from J, with 21 bases between. This CDR3 comprises 15 residues. Germline V lookup: CDR1 SGHRS, CDR2 YFSETQ.